This entry lists 2 T cell receptor beta chains sequenced from one sample in a study of identical twins. Each CDR3 protein is one row after TCRdb ran MiXCR on the 5' RACE reads. The sample carries 1.5 million to 2 million distinct CDR3 sequences, 32% recorded once. Specimen: cord blood. These receptors were obtained from a newborn girl in good health.

The chain employs TRBV20-1 and TRBJ1-6; no definite D call. CDR3 size: 15 residues. Germline V gives CDR1 DFQATT, CDR2 SNEGSKA (reference sequence). V gave up 3 bases and J gave up 4 bases, with 13 bases separating them. The CDR3 protein is CSARAPLGYNSPLHF. DNA for the CDR3: TGCAGTGCTAGGGCCCCCTTGGGATATAATTCACCCCTCCACTTT.

The chain employs TRBV12-3 or TRBV12-4 and TRBJ2-2; 7 nucleotides align to TRBD2. CDR3 length: 17 residues. V lost 7 bases, J lost 4 bases, and 15 bases stayed unmatched. The CDR3 DNA reads as TGTGCCAGCACCCCCAGGGTAACTAGCGCGTCCACCGGGGAGCTGTTTTTT. Its translation: CASTPRVTSASTGELFF.